The 4 T cell receptor beta chains reported below all come from one sample, sequenced in a study of beta chain features in type 1 diabetes. These TCRs are of unknown antigen specificity. Sequenced material consisted of expressed TCRB transcripts (all of the isolated RNA was reverse transcribed). Profiling relied on immunoSEQ multiplex PCR, and the TCRdb table lists in-frame clones only, not all of them. The table records more than 95,000 clones, around 16% of them present only once. Study conclusions and caveats: TCRB CDR3s were moderately but significantly shorter in Type 1 diabetes patients in all four CD4+ subsets.

The sample comprised central memory CD4+ T cells from blood. The source is a man aged 18 to 35 with type 1 diabetes.

The chain is built from TRBV5-6 and TRBJ2-2; 10 bases map to TRBD2. Germline V gives CDR1 SGHDT, CDR2 YYEEEE. With V trimmed by 4 bases and J by 0 bases, 6 bases remained unmatched. The CDR3 totals 17 residues. The CDR3 bases are TGTGCCAGCAGCGTAGGACTAGCGGCCGCGAACACCGGGGAGCTGTTTTTT. Amino acids: CASSVGLAAANTGELFF.

This clone appeared a few times. The chain carries TRBV2 and TRBJ2-5; possible D gene TRBD2, 5 bases. The CDR3 runs to 13 residues. Germline-derived CDR1 and CDR2 are SNHLY and FYNNEI. The ends were cut back, 11 bases at V and 7 bases at J, with 20 bases in the middle. The CDR3 nucleotides read TGTGCCGGGTTAACTAGTGTTCGTCGGACCCAGTACTTC. As protein: CAGLTSVRRTQYF.

V and J are TRBV6-6 and TRBJ1-2; D is perhaps TRBD1 (5 bases). The length of the CDR3 is 13 residues. Trimming removed 4 bases at V and 3 bases at J, with 9 bases between. CDR1 and CDR2 (germline): MNHNY, SVGAGI (reference sequence). CDR3 DNA sequence: TGTGCCAGCAGTTGGGGCAGCCACTATGGCTACACCTTC. As protein: CASSWGSHYGYTF.

This chain joins TRBV30 and TRBJ1-4; TRBD1 might be the D (6 bases). Per germline, CDR1 GTSNPN and CDR2 SVGIG (reference sequence). V was trimmed by 0 bases and J by 7 bases, leaving 15 bases between them. The CDR3 has 15 amino acids. This chain's CDR3 is CAWSVRGAGPEKLFF. CDR3 nucleotides: TGTGCCTGGAGTGTACGGGGGGCCGGACCTGAAAAACTGTTTTTT. Full variable domain (outside the CDR3, taken from reference TRBV30 and TRBJ1-4): SQTIHQWPATLVQPVGSPLSLECTVEGTSNPNLYWYRQAAGRGLQLLFYSVGIGQISSEVPQNLSASRPQDRQFILSSKKLLLSDSGFYLCAWSVRGAGPEKLFFGSGTQLSVL.